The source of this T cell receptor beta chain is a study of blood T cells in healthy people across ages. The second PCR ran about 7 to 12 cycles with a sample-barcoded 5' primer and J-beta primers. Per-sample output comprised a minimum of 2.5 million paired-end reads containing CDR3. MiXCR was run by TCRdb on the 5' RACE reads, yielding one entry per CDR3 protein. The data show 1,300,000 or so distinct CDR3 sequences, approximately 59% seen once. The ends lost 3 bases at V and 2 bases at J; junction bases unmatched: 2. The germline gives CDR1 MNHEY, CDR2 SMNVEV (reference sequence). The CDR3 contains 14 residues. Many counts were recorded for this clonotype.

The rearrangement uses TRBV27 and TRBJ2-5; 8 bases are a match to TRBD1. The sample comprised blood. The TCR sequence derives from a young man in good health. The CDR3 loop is CASSFGTGQETQYF. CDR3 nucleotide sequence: TGTGCCAGCAGTTTTGGGACAGGACAAGAGACCCAGTACTTC.